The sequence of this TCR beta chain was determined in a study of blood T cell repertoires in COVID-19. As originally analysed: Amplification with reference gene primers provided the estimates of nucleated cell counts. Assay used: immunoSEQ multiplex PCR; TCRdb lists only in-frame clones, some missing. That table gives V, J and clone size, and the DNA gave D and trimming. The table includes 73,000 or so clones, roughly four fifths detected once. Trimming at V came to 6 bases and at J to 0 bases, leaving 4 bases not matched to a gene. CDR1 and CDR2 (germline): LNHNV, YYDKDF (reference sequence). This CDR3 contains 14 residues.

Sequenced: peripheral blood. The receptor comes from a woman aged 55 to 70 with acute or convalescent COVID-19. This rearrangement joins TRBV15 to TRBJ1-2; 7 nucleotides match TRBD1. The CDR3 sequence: CATSNRGTNYGYTF. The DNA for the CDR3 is TGTGCCACCAGTAACAGGGGTACTAACTATGGCTACACCTTC.